A single T cell receptor beta chain is shown here with its context. It has no known antigen specificity. Qualities for individual bases were not recorded, and no much larger clone is one base off. Other DNA sequences in the same sample also yield this CDR3. The data originate from a study of cytomegalovirus exposure and HLA in healthy donors (dated 2017 in TCRdb). In terms of the full investigation: An earlier analysis of under 600 of the donors reported 250 to 300 Gb of sequence data and some 120 million unique TCR beta sequences from 150 million to 200 million T cells. Around 300 gigabases of sequencing data and approximately 93 million unique TCR sequences were included in an early release covering over 600 HLA-typed donors. Of the roughly 400 genotyped donors, 65% to 90% fell in the genetic ancestry cluster associated with self-reported Caucasian donors. The study aimed to test whether cataloging public T cell receptors could reveal signatures of past pathogen exposure. The study profiled the T cell repertoires of hundreds of subjects by immunosequencing and related them to cytomegalovirus serostatus. Along with the roughly 700-subject first cohort, a separate validation cohort of 120 different subjects was used. To predict cytomegalovirus infection status, the study combined high-throughput TCR immunosequencing, statistical association of individual TCRs with disease status, and machine learning. To study patterns of TCR occurrence, a later analysis re-analyzed previously published TCR beta repertoires from under 750 donors and added high-resolution HLA genotyping. In the later analysis, no new phenotypic data were used to find candidate immune exposures; instead, reliance was placed on TCR beta sequences and their occurrence across donors. To decide whether each TCR beta V gene segment behaved as functional or pseudogenic, an earlier analysis of fewer than 750 of the donors relied on high-throughput TCR beta sequencing. Alongside the repertoire data, information on donor age, sex, ethnicity and CMV serostatus was compiled. A later genetic analysis took genome-wide SNP genotypes for about three fifths of the roughly 700 donors and used that subset as a discovery cohort. All discovery cohort repertoires had been generated on a single sequencing platform. HLA typing covered class I and class II loci at four-digit resolution. Typing coverage differed by locus: A, B, C, DRB1 and DQB1 were typed in roughly 620-640 donors, DQA1 in 500 to 550, DPA1 in around 600, and DPB1 in 472. Four to six DR-DQ haplotypes were handled as single units for association and clustering, since linkage in the cohort was strong. Among 398 genotyped donors of the cohort, an average of approximately 240,000 unique TCR beta nucleotide sequences were sequenced per donor, 15% to 20% of them non-productive. Summary of the overall study and its limitations: According to the authors, the approach could potentially be generalized to other disease states and immunological phenotypes. A later analysis found that HLA-associated TCR beta chains were more clonally expanded and had lower generation probabilities than equally common non-associated chains. Because HLA typing was missing for some donors at each locus, association tests included only the typed subset. The study gave a list of under 200 TCR beta chains associated with cytomegalovirus. Immune exposure information for the cohort was limited to CMV serostatus. Linkage disequilibrium might explain the correlated functional status among segregating V segments, but an unknown experimental factor could not be excluded. At a false discovery rate of 0.05, a later analysis linked around 15,000 TCR beta sequences to specific HLA alleles. In a later analysis, TCR association rates were found to vary across HLA loci, with the most associated TCRs seen for DRB1 alleles and the fewest for HLA-C alleles. Most CMV-associated TCR beta chains appeared to be HLA-restricted in a later analysis, and the HLA associations seemed to be driven largely by CMV exposure. Several of the top co-occurrence clusters appeared to be linked to parvovirus B19, influenza, CMV and Epstein-Barr virus, according to a later analysis. A cluster of highly shared sequence variants was judged likely to be a technical artifact of the sequencing pipeline. The 87-base-pair reads could not distinguish some IMGT-functional V segments, including TRBV6-2 and TRBV6-3, so those segments were excluded. A further reported finding was that TCR beta sequences accurately predicted the HLA-A and HLA-B alleles for most subjects in the first cohort. Because counts were too low, 15 to 20 rarely observed V segments, including chromosome 9 orphons, were excluded from the earlier analysis of 587 of the donors. Three of the identified cytomegalovirus-associated TCR beta chains were confirmed in vitro to be specific for cytomegalovirus antigens. A later genetic analysis associated a missense DCLRE1C variant with V-gene and J-gene trimming of TCR beta chains, and an independent cohort replicated the association. The cohort was sequenced for TCR beta chains only, and without alpha or paired-chain data the features that could be detected were limited. Assigning TCR associations to individual alleles was difficult when HLA alleles, especially DR and DQ, strongly co-occurred. In an earlier analysis of about 600 of the donors, most TCR beta V segments appeared in productive rearrangements about 87% or about 30% of the time, broadly matching IMGT annotations. According to a later genetic analysis, donors in an Asian-associated ancestry cluster had fewer N-insertions in productive TCRs than the approximately 610-donor mean. Sequencing depth was assumed to be roughly uniform across donors in the presence/absence analyses, though that assumption may not hold. Cytomegalovirus status was reported to be diagnosed by the classifier with high specificity and sensitivity in both the original and validation cohorts. While some public TCRs were present in many individuals, most TCR sequences turned up only very rarely across donors.

In the germline V gene, CDR1 corresponds to SGHTA and CDR2 to FQGTGA. The CDR3 numbers 16 residues from cysteine through phenylalanine. Only CDR3 DNA is held: 48 bases, read in frame from base 1. Here V drops 5 bases and J drops 8 bases, and the junction holds 13 bases not matched to any gene. The cohort consisted of hundreds of healthy bone marrow donors. At the time of sampling, all cohort members were nominally healthy, though unrecorded immune exposures were likely present. The donor tested CMV seropositive, placing the donor among the 289 seropositive members of the cohort. A peripheral blood sample was collected from each donor, and TCR beta sequencing was performed on peripheral blood mononuclear cells. The Qiagen DNeasy Blood Extraction Kit was used to extract genomic DNA from the blood cell samples. Libraries were prepared through the immunoSEQ multiplex PCR assay. A mixture of 60 forward primers for TCR Vbeta segments and 13 reverse primers for TCR Jbeta segments was used in the multiplex PCR. The CDR3 region of rearranged TCR beta genes was amplified from genomic DNA with a multiplex PCR assay. The Illumina HiSeq System was used to sequence the amplified TCR beta libraries as 87-base-pair reads. The study's own analysis went as follows. In a later analysis, 70 million to 95 million unique TCR beta chains were counted across the roughly 670 repertoires, and approximately 11 million of these chains were shared by at least two donors. To remove PCR and sequencing errors, raw reads were error-corrected and collapsed into unique sequences using a nearest-neighbor algorithm that merged closely related sequences. CDR3 sequences were aligned to IMGT reference sequences to assign V, D and J gene segments. Each retained sequence needed at least a six-nucleotide match to both a V gene segment and a J gene segment. A rearrangement counted as productive if the CDR3 had no stop codons and remained in frame with V and J, and every other rearrangement counted as non-productive. Following IMGT convention, CDR3 was defined as the stretch from the second conserved V-encoded cysteine to the conserved J-encoded phenylalanine. The earlier analysis of 587 of the donors excluded any sequence lacking an unambiguous match to a single V gene segment. An earlier analysis of a few hundred of the donors called V segments functional above 56.7% productive rearrangements and segregating when the between-donor standard deviation exceeded 5%. A statistical classification framework was built to diagnose cytomegalovirus status from the catalog of TCR beta chain sequences. V and J gene assignment, in a later analysis, came from comparing TCR nucleotide sequences with IMGT/GENE-DB human TR gene sequences. Using the TCRdist pipeline, a later analysis assigned CDR3 sequences along with most-parsimonious VDJ recombination scenarios. In a later analysis, every TCR beta chain was defined by the combination of its CDR3 amino acid sequence and its V-gene family, and reads without a unique V-gene family were dropped. To address suspected cross-contamination and a sequencing artifact, a later analysis removed a few hundred highly shared, low-generation-probability nucleotide sequences. In a later analysis, a clonal expansion index was calculated for each public chain from normalized within-repertoire ranks of inferred template counts. Generation probabilities in a later analysis came from a VDJ recombination model fitted to out-of-frame rearrangements, and those results were checked against IGoR. A later analysis scored TCR-TCR, TCR-HLA and TCR-CMV co-occurrence with hypergeometric tests, applying a repertoire-size bias correction to TCR pairs. To estimate false discovery rates, a later analysis permuted the HLA or CMV assignments 20 times. In a later analysis, co-occurring TCRs were grouped using DBSCAN, with TCRdist sequence similarity added in when clustering inside HLA-allele-positive subsets. Repertoires with fewer than 30,000 or more than 120,000 public chains, plus five repertoires with anomalous nucleotide sharing, were excluded from co-occurrence clustering. This immuneACCESS table, as held by TCRdb, lists in-frame sequences with V and J called but not all clones. Of the missing ones, under half trace to an unresolved V gene in checked studies; the others have no known cause. V and J calls and clone size are copied from that table; D and trimming were computed from the DNA. The sample data list fewer than 200,000 clones, and approximately 79% of these were observed just once. The ten largest clones add up to approximately 7.1% of the sample.

The TCR comes from a man in his forties in good health and CMV-seropositive. What was sequenced was PBMCs. The chain uses TRBV7-3 and TRBJ2-1; 9 bases in the middle match TRBD2. The nucleotide sequence reads TGTGCCAGCAGCCCGTTACTCCGCGGGGGGGGCGATGAGCAGTTCTTC. Its protein product is CASSPLLRGGGDEQFF.